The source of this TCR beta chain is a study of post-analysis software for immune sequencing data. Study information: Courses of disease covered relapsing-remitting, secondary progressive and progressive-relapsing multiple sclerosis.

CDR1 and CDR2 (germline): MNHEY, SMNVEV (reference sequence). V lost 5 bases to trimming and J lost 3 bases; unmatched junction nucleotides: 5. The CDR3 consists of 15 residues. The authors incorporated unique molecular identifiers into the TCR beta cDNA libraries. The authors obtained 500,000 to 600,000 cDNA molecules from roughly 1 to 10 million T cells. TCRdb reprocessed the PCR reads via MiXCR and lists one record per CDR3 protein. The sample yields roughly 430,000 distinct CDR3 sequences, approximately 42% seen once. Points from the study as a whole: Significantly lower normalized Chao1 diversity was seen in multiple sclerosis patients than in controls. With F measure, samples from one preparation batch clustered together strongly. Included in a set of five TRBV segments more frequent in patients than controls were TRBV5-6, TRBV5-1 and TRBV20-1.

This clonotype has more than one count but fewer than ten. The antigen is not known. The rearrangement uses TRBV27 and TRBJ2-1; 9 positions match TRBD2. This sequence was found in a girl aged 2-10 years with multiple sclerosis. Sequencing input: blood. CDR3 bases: TGTGCCAGCAGTAAGACTAGCGGATACTACAATGAGCAGTTCTTC. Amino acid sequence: CASSKTSGYYNEQFF.